This T cell receptor (beta chain) was captured by sequencing in a study of blood T cell repertoires in COVID-19. Across the study: From T cells, B-cell-depleted T cells, or PBMCs came the material, which was cDNA or gDNA.

Here immunoSEQ multiplex PCR was the method, and the copy in TCRdb shows in-frame clones only, minus some. The repertoire includes approximately 470,000 clones, roughly 87% of them detected once, and under 0.85% sits in the top ten. This clone was observed a handful of times. CDR1 and CDR2 from the germline V gene are KGHSH and LQKENI. This CDR3 is 15 amino acids long. Unmatched junction bases numbered 7, after V lost 5 bases and J lost 1 base. V usage is TRBV18 and J usage is TRBJ2-5, with 7 bases matching TRBD2. Sequencing input: PBMCs or T cells enriched from blood (not recorded which). This TCR was recovered from a woman aged 18-29 years who had recovered from COVID-19. The CDR3, as DNA: TGTGCCAGCTCAGTCGAACTAGCGAGCCAAGAGACCCAGTACTTC. It yields the protein CASSVELASQETQYF.